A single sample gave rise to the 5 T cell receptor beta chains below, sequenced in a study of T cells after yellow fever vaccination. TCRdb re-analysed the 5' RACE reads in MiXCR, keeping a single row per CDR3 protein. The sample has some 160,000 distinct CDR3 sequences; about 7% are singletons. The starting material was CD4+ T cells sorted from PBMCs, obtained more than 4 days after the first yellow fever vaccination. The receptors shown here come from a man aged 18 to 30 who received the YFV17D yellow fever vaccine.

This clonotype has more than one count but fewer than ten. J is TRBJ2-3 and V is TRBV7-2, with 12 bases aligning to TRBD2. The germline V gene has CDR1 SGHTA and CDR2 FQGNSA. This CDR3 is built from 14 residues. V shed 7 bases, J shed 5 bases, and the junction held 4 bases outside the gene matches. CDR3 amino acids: CASTLAGGLDTQYF. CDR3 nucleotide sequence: TGTGCCAGCACCCTAGCGGGGGGGCTAGATACGCAGTATTTT. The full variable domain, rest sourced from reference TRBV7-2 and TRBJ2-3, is GAGVSQSPSNKVTEKGKDVELRCDPISGHTALYWYRQSLGQGLEFLIYFQGNSAPDKSGLPSDRFSAERTGGSVSTLTIQRTQQEDSAVYLCASTLAGGLDTQYFGPGTRLTVL.

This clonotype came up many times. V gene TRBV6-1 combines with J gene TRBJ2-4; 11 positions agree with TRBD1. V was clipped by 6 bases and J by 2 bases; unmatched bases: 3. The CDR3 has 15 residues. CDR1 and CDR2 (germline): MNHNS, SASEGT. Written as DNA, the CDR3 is TGTGCCAGCAGGGGGACAGGGGGGTCCAAAAACATTCAGTACTTC. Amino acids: CASRGTGGSKNIQYF.

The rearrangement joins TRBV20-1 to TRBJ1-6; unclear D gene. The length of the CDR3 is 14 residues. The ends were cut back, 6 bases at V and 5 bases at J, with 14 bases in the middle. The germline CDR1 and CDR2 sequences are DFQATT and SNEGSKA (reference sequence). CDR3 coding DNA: TGCAGTGCCGATCAGAGGGAGCATAATTCACCCCTCCACTTT. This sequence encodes CSADQREHNSPLHF.

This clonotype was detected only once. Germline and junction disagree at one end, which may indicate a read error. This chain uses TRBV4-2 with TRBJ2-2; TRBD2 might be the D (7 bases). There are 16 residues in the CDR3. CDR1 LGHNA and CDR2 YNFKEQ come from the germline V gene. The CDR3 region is CVSSQAAGAVTGELFF. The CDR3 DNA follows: TGTGTCAGCAGCCAAGCGGCGGGGGCCGTCACCGGGGAGCTGTTTTTT.

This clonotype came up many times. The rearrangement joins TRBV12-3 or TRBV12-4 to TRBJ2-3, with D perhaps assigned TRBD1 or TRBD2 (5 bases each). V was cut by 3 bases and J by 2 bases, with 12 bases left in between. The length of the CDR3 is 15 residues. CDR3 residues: CASSFNGGYTDTQYF. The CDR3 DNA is TGTGCCAGCAGTTTTAATGGGGGATACACAGATACGCAGTATTTT.